A single sample gave rise to the 11 T cell receptor beta chains below, sequenced in a study of blood T cell repertoires in COVID-19. Generated by immunoSEQ multiplex PCR, the TCRdb table keeps only in-frame clones and is missing some. This table holds roughly 150,000 clones, roughly 85% found once. Sequenced sample: peripheral blood. The receptor source for this set is a woman aged 50 to 60 with COVID-19, enrolled during active disease.

This rearrangement joins TRBV5-1 to TRBJ2-7; 11 bases are shared with TRBD2. This CDR3 is 15 amino acids long. V lost 3 bases to trimming and J lost 4 bases; unmatched junction nucleotides: 6. In germline, CDR1 is SGHRS, CDR2 YFSETQ. The CDR3 reads CASSSSSGGKYEQYF. The DNA for the CDR3 is TGCGCCAGCAGCTCTTCTAGCGGGGGGAAGTACGAGCAGTACTTC.

The rearrangement uses TRBV28 and TRBJ1-2; 9 nucleotides match TRBD1. The ends lost 7 bases at V and 4 bases at J; junction bases unmatched: 7. The CDR3 consists of 14 residues. Looked up from germline, CDR1 is MDHEN and CDR2 is SYDVKM. The CDR3 nucleotides are TGTGCCAGCACCCCGGGACAGGGCCGCTATGGCTACACCTTC. Residues: CASTPGQGRYGYTF.

The gene calls are TRBV24-1 and TRBJ1-3, with 8 bases identical to TRBD1. There are 15 residues in the CDR3. Germline values: CDR1 KGHDR, CDR2 SFDVKD. V dropped 3 bases and J dropped 1; count of bases not matched to a gene: 1. DNA for the CDR3: TGTGCCACCAGTGATCGGACAGGGTCTGGAAACACCATATATTTT. This sequence encodes CATSDRTGSGNTIYF.

The chain joins TRBV2 to TRBJ2-5, with TRBD2 as a possible D gene (6 bases). V was trimmed by 5 bases and J by 2 bases, leaving 18 bases between them. The CDR3 runs 16 residues. CDR1 is SNHLY and CDR2 is FYNNEI in the germline V gene. CDR3 bases: TGTGCCAGCAGTAAACGATCCGTGGGACTTCAAGAGACCCAGTACTTC. It encodes CASSKRSVGLQETQYF.

J is TRBJ1-2 and V is TRBV27; 7 positions agree with TRBD1. V lost 3 bases to trimming and J lost 2 bases; unmatched junction nucleotides: 12. Germline-derived CDR1 and CDR2 are MNHEY and SMNVEV (reference sequence). The CDR3 has 17 amino acids. Here the CDR3 DNA reads TGTGCCAGCAGTTTGAAAATAGGGGGCTTAATCAACTATGGCTACACCTTC. Its protein is CASSLKIGGLINYGYTF.

The chain is built from TRBV6-2 or TRBV6-3 and TRBJ1-2, with unresolved D. The V end was cut by 6 bases, the J end by 4 bases, with 15 bases between. There are 14 residues in the CDR3. CDR1 is MNHEY and CDR2 is SVGEGT in the germline V gene. The CDR3 loop reads CASSLLGGIYGYTF. CDR3 bases: TGTGCCAGCAGCCTCCTCGGAGGGATCTATGGCTACACCTTC.

V and J are TRBV7-3 and TRBJ2-1; 7 positions match TRBD1. Trimming removed 5 bases from V and 0 bases from J; junction bases left unmatched: 1. This CDR3 is 14 amino acids long. CDR1 and CDR2 from the germline V gene are SGHTA and FQGTGA. CDR3 DNA: TGTGCCAGCAGCCGGGACAGCTCCTACAATGAGCAGTTCTTC. This codes for CASSRDSSYNEQFF.

The CDR3 coding sequence is TGTGCCTGGAGTGTTCGGTACGAGCAGTACTTC. It is translated as CAWSVRYEQYF. V usage is TRBV30 and J usage is TRBJ2-7; no firm D call. Germline assignment: CDR1 GTSNPN and CDR2 SVGIG (reference sequence). The length of the CDR3 is 11 residues. Trimming left V 0 bases short and J 4 bases short, with 4 bases between.

This rearrangement joins TRBV3-1 (or the pseudogene TRBV3-2) to TRBJ2-5; possible D gene TRBD2, 5 bases. CDR1 is LGHDT, CDR2 YNNKEL, per germline (reference sequence). V lost 3 bases and J 2 bases, leaving 10 bases between the germline ends. The CDR3 is 14 amino acids. CDR3 protein: CASSQNRDQETQYF. DNA for the CDR3: TGTGCCAGCAGCCAGAACCGGGATCAAGAGACCCAGTACTTC.

V usage is TRBV25-1 and J usage is TRBJ2-1; 9 nucleotides match TRBD2. The CDR3 spans 14 residues. CDR1 is MGHDK, CDR2 SYGVNS, per germline. Trimming at V came to 6 bases and at J to 4 bases, leaving 4 bases not matched to a gene. The CDR3 DNA reads TGTGCCAGCAGATTAGCGGGGGAATACAATGAGCAGTTCTTC. Protein product: CASRLAGEYNEQFF.

The genes are TRBV28 and TRBJ2-5, with 10 bases matching TRBD1. Germline-derived CDR1 and CDR2 are MDHEN and SYDVKM. The CDR3 sequence is 15 residues long. Trimming cost V 5 bases and J 3 bases; bases outside gene matches: 6. For the CDR3, the DNA is TGTGCCAGCAGTGGGGGGACAGGGGCGAAAGAGACCCAGTACTTC. Translation: CASSGGTGAKETQYF.